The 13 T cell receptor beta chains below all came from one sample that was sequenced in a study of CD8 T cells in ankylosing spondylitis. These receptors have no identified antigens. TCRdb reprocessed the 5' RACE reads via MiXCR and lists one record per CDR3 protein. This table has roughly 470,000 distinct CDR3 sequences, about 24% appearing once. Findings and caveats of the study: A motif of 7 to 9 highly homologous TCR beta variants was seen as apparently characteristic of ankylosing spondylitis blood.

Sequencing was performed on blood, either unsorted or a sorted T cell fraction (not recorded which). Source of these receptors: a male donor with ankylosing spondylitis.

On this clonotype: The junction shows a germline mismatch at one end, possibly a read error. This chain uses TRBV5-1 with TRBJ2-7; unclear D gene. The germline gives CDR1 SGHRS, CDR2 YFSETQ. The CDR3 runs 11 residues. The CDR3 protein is CASSYNYEKYF. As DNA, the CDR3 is TGCGCCAGCAGCTATAACTACGAGAAGTACTTC.

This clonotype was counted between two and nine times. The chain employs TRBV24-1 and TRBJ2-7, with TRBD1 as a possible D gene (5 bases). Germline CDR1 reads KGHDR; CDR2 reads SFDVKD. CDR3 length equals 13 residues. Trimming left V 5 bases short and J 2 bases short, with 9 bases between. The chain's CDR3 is CATSVPGTYEQYF. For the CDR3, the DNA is TGTGCCACCAGTGTTCCAGGGACCTACGAGCAGTACTTC.

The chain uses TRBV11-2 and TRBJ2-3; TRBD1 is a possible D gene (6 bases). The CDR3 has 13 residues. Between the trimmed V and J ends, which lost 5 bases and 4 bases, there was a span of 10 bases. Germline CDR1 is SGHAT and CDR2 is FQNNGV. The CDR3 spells CASSPGAPDTQYF. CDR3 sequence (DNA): TGTGCCAGCAGCCCAGGGGCCCCAGATACGCAGTATTTT.

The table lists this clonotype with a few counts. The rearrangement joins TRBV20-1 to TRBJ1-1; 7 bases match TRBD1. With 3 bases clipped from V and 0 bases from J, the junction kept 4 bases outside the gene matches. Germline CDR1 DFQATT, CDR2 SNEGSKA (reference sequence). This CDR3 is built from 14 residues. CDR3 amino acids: CSASRDRLNTEAFF. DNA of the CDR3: TGCAGTGCTAGCCGGGACAGATTGAACACTGAAGCTTTCTTT.

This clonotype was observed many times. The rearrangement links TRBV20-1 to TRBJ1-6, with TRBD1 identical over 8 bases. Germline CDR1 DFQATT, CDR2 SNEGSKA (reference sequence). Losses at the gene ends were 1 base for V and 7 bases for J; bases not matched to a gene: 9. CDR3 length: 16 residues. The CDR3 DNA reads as TGCAGTGCTAGAGTCCCAGGGACAGGAGCGAATTCACCCCTCCACTTT. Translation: CSARVPGTGANSPLHF.

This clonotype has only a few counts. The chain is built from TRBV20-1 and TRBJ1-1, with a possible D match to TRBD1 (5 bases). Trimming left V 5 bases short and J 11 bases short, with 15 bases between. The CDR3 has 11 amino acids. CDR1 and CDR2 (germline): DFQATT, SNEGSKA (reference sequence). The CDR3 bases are TGCAGTGCTCCCCCCGGGGGGGGGGCTTTCTTT. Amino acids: CSAPPGGGAFF.

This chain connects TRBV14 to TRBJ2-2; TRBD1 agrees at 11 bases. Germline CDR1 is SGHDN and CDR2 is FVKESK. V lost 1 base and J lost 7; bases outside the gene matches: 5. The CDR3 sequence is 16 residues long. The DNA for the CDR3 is TGTGCCAGCAGCCAAGTCGGACAGGGGGCGGACGGGGAGCTGTTTTTT. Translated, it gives CASSQVGQGADGELFF.

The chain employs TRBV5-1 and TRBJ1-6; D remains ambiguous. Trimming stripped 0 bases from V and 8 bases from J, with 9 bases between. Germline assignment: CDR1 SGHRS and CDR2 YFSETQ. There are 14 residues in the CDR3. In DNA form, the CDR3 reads TGCGCCAGCAGCTTGGGCCCAAGGGATTCACCCCTCCACTTT. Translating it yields CASSLGPRDSPLHF.

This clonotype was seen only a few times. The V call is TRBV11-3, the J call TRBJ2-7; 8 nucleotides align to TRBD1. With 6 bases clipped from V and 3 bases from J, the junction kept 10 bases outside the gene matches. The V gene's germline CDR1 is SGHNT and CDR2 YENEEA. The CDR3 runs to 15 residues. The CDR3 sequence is CASSPGQAPSYEQYF. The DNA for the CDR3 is TGTGCCAGCAGTCCGGGACAGGCACCAAGCTACGAGCAGTACTTC. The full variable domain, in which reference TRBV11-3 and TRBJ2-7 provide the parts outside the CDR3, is EAGVVQSPRYKIIEKKQPVAFWCNPISGHNTLYWYLQNLGQGPELLIRYENEEAVDDSQLPKDRFSAERLKGVDSTLKIQPAELGDSAVYLCASSPGQAPSYEQYFGPGTRLTVT.

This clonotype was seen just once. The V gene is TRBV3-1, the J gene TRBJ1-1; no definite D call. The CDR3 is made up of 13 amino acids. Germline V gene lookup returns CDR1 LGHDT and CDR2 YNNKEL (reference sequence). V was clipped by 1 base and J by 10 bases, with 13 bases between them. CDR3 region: CASSQAGGKGAFF. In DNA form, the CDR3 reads TGTGCCAGCAGCCAAGCAGGAGGTAAGGGAGCTTTCTTT.

This CDR3 reads CASSLYRGQYRDTEAFF. The CDR3 bases are TGCGCCAGCAGCTTGTATAGGGGCCAGTATCGGGACACTGAAGCTTTCTTT. This chain connects TRBV5-1 to TRBJ1-1, with D tentatively TRBD1 (5 bases). The germline gives CDR1 SGHRS, CDR2 YFSETQ. CDR3 length: 17 amino acids. The V and J ends lost 1 base and 3 bases respectively, with 19 bases between them. The complete variable domain, with remaining parts taken from reference TRBV5-1 and TRBJ1-1, reads KAGVTQTPRYLIKTRGQQVTLSCSPISGHRSVSWYQQTPGQGLQFLFEYFSETQRNKGNFPGRFSGRQFSNSRSEMNVSTLELGDSALYLCASSLYRGQYRDTEAFFGQGTRLTVV.

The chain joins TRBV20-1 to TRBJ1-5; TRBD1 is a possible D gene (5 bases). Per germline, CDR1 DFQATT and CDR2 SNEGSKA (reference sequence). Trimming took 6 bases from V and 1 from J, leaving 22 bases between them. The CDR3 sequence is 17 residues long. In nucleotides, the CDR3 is TGCAGTGCCCTAAAGCAGGGCGATTTCTTGAGCAATCAGCCCCAGCATTTT. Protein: CSALKQGDFLSNQPQHF.

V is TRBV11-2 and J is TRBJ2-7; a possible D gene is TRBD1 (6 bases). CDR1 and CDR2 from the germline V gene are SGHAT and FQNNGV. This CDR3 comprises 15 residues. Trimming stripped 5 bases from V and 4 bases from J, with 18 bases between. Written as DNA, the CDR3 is TGTGCCAGCAGCGCCCGGGACACCGGACGGTACGAGCAGTACGTC. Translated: CASSARDTGRYEQYV.